This T cell receptor (beta chain) was sequenced during a study of control samples from healthy donors and cancer patients. This clone showed up just once. Here immunoSEQ multiplex PCR was the method, and the copy in TCRdb shows in-frame clones only, minus some. The sample contains tens of thousands of clones, 70% to 90% of which appear only once. The sample comprised PBMCs. The clonotype was recovered from a woman between 55 and 75 years old with lung cancer.

The CDR3 region has the DNA TGTGCCAGCACCTATGGGGGAAGGGATTCACCCCTCCACTTT. Translation gives CASTYGGRDSPLHF. The chain links TRBV6-5 to TRBJ1-6; perhaps TRBD1 as D (5 bases). The CDR3 loop spans 14 amino acids. Germline CDR1 is MNHEY and CDR2 is SVGAGI. Trimming took 7 bases from V and 8 from J, leaving 15 bases between them.